This TCR beta chain originates from a study of Graves' ophthalmopathy and Graves' hyperthyroidism. Germline V gene sequence: CDR1 SGHTA, CDR2 FQGNSA. The CDR3 spans 12 residues. The authors amplified TCR beta CDR3 regions, and they did so from RNA transcripts for repertoire sequencing. In the first round, RT-PCR was carried out with HTBI primers, and a multiplex PCR formed the second round. TCRdb processed the multiplex PCR reads anew with MiXCR; each CDR3 protein has one entry. The sample has about 590,000 distinct CDR3 sequences; under 45% are singletons. Comment on this clonotype: One end of the junction varies from germline; a read error may be responsible.

The chain joins TRBV7-2 to TRBJ2-7; D unresolved. The specimen was peripheral blood or thyroid tissue (not recorded which). This clonotype was sampled from an adult man with Graves' hyperthyroidism. In DNA, the CDR3 is TGTGCCAGCAGCTCTTCCGGGCAGGCCCAGAAGTTC. It encodes CASSSSGQAQKF.